What follows is one T cell receptor beta chain and its context. Trimming shortened V by 3 bases and J by 6 bases, and 6 bases separated the two germline ends. Germline V lookup: CDR1 DFQATT, CDR2 SNEGSKA (reference sequence). The CDR3 covers 11 residues. PCR used 60 Vbeta primers and 13 Jbeta primers. Using immunoSEQ multiplex PCR, the repertoire was profiled, and TCRdb retains in-frame clones only, with some absent. This table has approximately 160,000 clones, around 75% appearing once. This sample was included in a study of cytomegalovirus exposure and HLA in healthy donors. This chain joins TRBV20-1 and TRBJ2-1; the D is unclear. Sequenced: PBMCs. The TCR originated in a human donor in good health. Here the CDR3 reads CSAREFNEQFF. For the CDR3, the DNA is TGCAGTGCTAGGGAGTTCAATGAGCAGTTCTTC.